Listed below are T cell receptor beta chains from one sample, sequenced in a study of T cell repertoires in cytomegalovirus infection. Via MiXCR, TCRdb re-called the reads, giving one row per CDR3 protein. Of roughly 180,000 distinct CDR3 sequences detected, about 22% appear once; the ten largest clones hold under 30%. These receptors are not linked to any known antigen. The source material was CD8+ T cells from cultured PBMCs, sampled from culture after CMV antigen stimulation. The origin of the receptors is a human donor in good health (CMV status not recorded). Some clones in this sample may be carry-over from other donors' samples. Both conserved end residues are part of each CDR3. D genes are given only for firm matches. The size field is filled for only some rows; it gives once, few, many or a size class.

TRBJ1-3 | NA | TRBV12-3/TRBV12-4 | 15 | few | TGTGCCAGCAGTACTTGGGAGGGGCCTGGAAACACCATATATTTT | CASSTWEGPGNTIYF
TRBJ2-2 | TRBD2 | TRBV4-1 | 17 | NA | TGCGCCAGCAGCACTCGGACTAGCGGGGCTGGCACCGGGGAGCTGTTTTTT | CASSTRTSGAGTGELFF
TRBJ1-6 | NA | TRBV3-1 | 15 | NA | TGTGCCAGCAGCCAAGGGGCAGTCAATAATTCACCCCTCCACTTT | CASSQGAVNNSPLHF
TRBJ1-2 | NA | TRBV15 | 16 | NA | TGTGCCACCAGCAGAGATGGAACAGGAAATAACTATGGCTACACCTTC | CATSRDGTGNNYGYTF
TRBJ1-1 | NA | TRBV19 | 15 | few | TGTGCCAGTAGAGCAACAGGGCTATACAACACTGAAGCTTTCTTT | CASRATGLYNTEAFF
TRBJ1-2 | NA | TRBV20-1 | 18 | NA | TGCAGTGCTAGAGTGCCAGGGGAGTTTTCCCCGGAGAGCTATGGCTACACCTTC | CSARVPGEFSPESYGYTF
TRBJ1-6 | TRBD1 | TRBV27 | 14 | NA | TGTGCCAGCAGAACAGGGGATTATAATTCACCCCTCCACTTT | CASRTGDYNSPLHF
TRBJ1-1 | NA | TRBV7-2 | 14 | few | TGTGCCAGCAGCTTAGTAGGGGGGCCTCGGGGAGCTTTCTTT | CASSLVGGPRGAFF
TRBJ1-2 | NA | TRBV6-1 | 15 | few | TGTGCCAGCAGTGGTCTGCCCGAGACGGCCTATGGCTACACCTTC | CASSGLPETAYGYTF
TRBJ1-2 | TRBD1 | TRBV7-9 | 14 | NA | TGTGCCAGCAGCAAAAATACCGGGACAGAATACTACACCTTC | CASSKNTGTEYYTF
TRBJ1-2 | NA | TRBV19 | 15 | NA | TGTGCCAGTAGTATAGATCGAACAGGATTACGCGGCTACACCTTC | CASSIDRTGLRGYTF
TRBJ1-1 | TRBD1 | TRBV7-6 | 17 | NA | TGTGCCAGCAGCTTAGCGGCAGGGGGCATGATGAACACTGAAGCTTTCTTT | CASSLAAGGMMNTEAFF
TRBJ1-4 | NA | TRBV12-3/TRBV12-4 | 13 | few | TGTGCCAGCGTCAGGCGAACTAATGAAAAACTGTTTTTT | CASVRRTNEKLFF
TRBJ2-3 | NA | TRBV28 | 16 | few | TGTGCCAGCAGCCTTCCGGGCGTTCTAAACACAGATACGCAGTATTTT | CASSLPGVLNTDTQYF
TRBJ1-2 | TRBD1 | TRBV29-1 | 13 | few | TGCAGCGTTGAAGATCGAGGGGGCGATGGCTACACCTTC | CSVEDRGGDGYTF
TRBJ1-2 | NA | TRBV20-1 | 12 | NA | TGCAGTGCTAGAGATAAGCCTCATGGCTACACCTTC | CSARDKPHGYTF
TRBJ1-5 | NA | TRBV7-9 | 15 | few | TGTGCCAGCACCCCGGGTCCTACAAGCAATCAGCCCCAGCATTTT | CASTPGPTSNQPQHF
TRBJ2-2 | NA | TRBV7-4 | 17 | NA | TGTGCCAGCAGCTTAGCGCAAAAACTACGGAACACCGGGGAGCTGTTTTTT | CASSLAQKLRNTGELFF
TRBJ2-1 | NA | TRBV27 | 13 | many | TGTGCCAGCAGCCTACAGAACCACAATGAGCAGTTCTTC | CASSLQNHNEQFF
TRBJ2-5 | NA | TRBV7-6 | 13 | NA | TGTGCCAGCAGTCGCAACAGGGACGAGACCCAGTACTTC | CASSRNRDETQYF
TRBJ2-1 | NA | TRBV6-2/TRBV6-3 | 15 | few | TGTGCCAGCAGTTACCGCTCCGGGGTGAACAATGAGCAGTTCTTC | CASSYRSGVNNEQFF
TRBJ1-1 | NA | TRBV27 | 14 | once | TGTGCCAGCAGTCTGCGCTCGGGTTATGGGGAAGCTTTCTTT | CASSLRSGYGEAFF
TRBJ2-1 | NA | TRBV9 | 15 | NA | TGTGCCAGCAGCCCCGAGGGGGTCTCCTACAATGAGCAGTTCTTC | CASSPEGVSYNEQFF
TRBJ1-5 | NA | TRBV7-9 | 16 | NA | TGTGCCAGCAGCTTCGGGCCCCTCGTCGGCAATCAGCCCCAGCATTTT | CASSFGPLVGNQPQHF
TRBJ1-2 | NA | TRBV7-3 | 16 | few | TGTGCCAGCAGCTTACTCCCCGGACGGTTAGAATATGGCTACACCTTC | CASSLLPGRLEYGYTF
TRBJ2-1 | TRBD1 | TRBV7-8 | 15 | few | TGTGCCAGCAGCGTCGGGACAGGGGGCTACAATGAGCAGTTCTTC | CASSVGTGGYNEQFF
TRBJ1-6 | NA | TRBV7-1 | 15 | NA | TGTGCCAGCAGCCCACGGGACCGGTCGGATTCACCCCTCCACTTT | CASSPRDRSDSPLHF
TRBJ1-1 | TRBD1 | TRBV7-9 | 17 | few | TGTGCCAGCAGCCCCAGAGGGCAGGGGGCAGCAAACACTGAAGCTTTCTTT | CASSPRGQGAANTEAFF
TRBJ2-1 | TRBD2 | TRBV7-3 | 22 | NA | TGTGCCAGCAGCTTAATTTCCCGACTAGCGGGGGCCGCCCCGAGCTCCTACAATGAGCAGTTCTTC | CASSLISRLAGAAPSSYNEQFF
TRBJ1-1 | NA | TRBV5-6 | 14 | few | TGTGCCAGCAGCTTTAGTCACCCGAACACTGAAGCTTTCTTT | CASSFSHPNTEAFF
TRBJ1-1 | NA | TRBV7-8 | 16 | few | TGTGCCAGCAGCTTAGTGCCTGGGGGCGCAATTAAGGGGGCTTTCTTT | CASSLVPGGAIKGAFF
TRBJ1-5 | TRBD1 | TRBV7-8 | 16 | few | TGTGCCAGCAGCCCGGGCCCGGGACAGGGCGATCAGCCCCAGCATTTT | CASSPGPGQGDQPQHF
TRBJ2-3 | NA | TRBV6-2/TRBV6-3 | 12 | few | TGTGCCAGCAGTTACTGGGGGACGTGGCAGTATTTT | CASSYWGTWQYF
TRBJ2-5 | NA | TRBV11-2 | 14 | NA | TGTGCCAGCAGCTCAACAGTGTACCAAGAGACCCAGTACTTC | CASSSTVYQETQYF
TRBJ1-3 | NA | TRBV20-1 | 17 | few | TGCAGTGCTAGGCCCTCTCAGCGGCTAGAAGGTCCCTACACCATATATTTT | CSARPSQRLEGPYTIYF
TRBJ2-1 | TRBD2 | TRBV4-1 | 16 | NA | TGCGCCAGCAGCCTACGAACTAGCGGGGGGGTCAATGAGCAGTTCTTC | CASSLRTSGGVNEQFF
TRBJ2-7 | NA | TRBV24-1 | 13 | NA | TGTGCCACCAGTGATTCGTCAGGGGCCCCTTGGCACTTC | CATSDSSGAPWHF
TRBJ1-1 | NA | TRBV4-2 | 15 | NA | TGTGCCAGCAGCCAAGGGTTAGAAACGCACACTGAAGCTTTCTTT | CASSQGLETHTEAFF
TRBJ1-2 | NA | TRBV6-2/TRBV6-3 | 15 | few | TGTGCCAGCAGTTACTCGCCAGCGGGCGGCTATGGCTACACCTTC | CASSYSPAGGYGYTF
TRBJ1-1 | NA | TRBV6-2/TRBV6-3 | 16 | few | TGTGCCAGCAGTTACTCTTTAACAGAGATGAACACTGAAGCTTTCTTT | CASSYSLTEMNTEAFF
TRBJ2-1 | TRBD1 | TRBV6-5 | 17 | many | TGTGCCAGCAGTTTGGGGCCGGACAGGGCTACCTACAATGAGCAGTTCTTC | CASSLGPDRATYNEQFF
TRBJ2-7 | NA | TRBV20-1 | 12 | NA | TGCAGTGCTAGAGGGGAATCCTACGAGCAGTACTTC | CSARGESYEQYF
TRBJ2-7 | NA | TRBV7-2 | 14 | NA | TGTGCCAGCAGCTTCTGGCAGGACAACCACGAGCAGTACTTC | CASSFWQDNHEQYF
TRBJ2-1 | TRBD1 | TRBV6-2/TRBV6-3 | 15 | NA | TGTGCCAGCAGTTACTTGAGACAGGGGGTAGATGAGCAGTTCTTC | CASSYLRQGVDEQFF
TRBJ2-1 | TRBD2 | TRBV7-3 | 16 | NA | TGTGCCAGCAGCCCTTGGGCGGGGGAGACCTACAATGAGCAGTTCTTC | CASSPWAGETYNEQFF
TRBJ1-1 | TRBD1 | TRBV12-3/TRBV12-4 | 12 | NA | TGTGCCAGCAGCTCGACAGGGACTGAAGCTTTCTTT | CASSSTGTEAFF
TRBJ2-7 | NA | TRBV4-1 | 14 | NA | TGCGCCAGCAGCCTCGAACCTATGGGCTACGAGCAGTACTTC | CASSLEPMGYEQYF
TRBJ1-1 | TRBD1 | TRBV19 | 14 | few | TGTGCCAGTACCTGGGGACAGCCGAACACTGAAGCTTTCTTT | CASTWGQPNTEAFF
TRBJ1-4 | NA | TRBV4-3 | 16 | NA | TGCGCCAGCAGCCAAGTCAGTTTGCAGGGCCCCGAAAAACTGTTTTTT | CASSQVSLQGPEKLFF
TRBJ2-5 | NA | TRBV12-3/TRBV12-4 | 12 | few | TGTGCCAGCAGTTTAGGTGGCCAGACCCAGTACTTC | CASSLGGQTQYF
TRBJ1-2 | TRBD1 | TRBV19 | 15 | NA | TGTGCCAGTACCCCCGCCGACAGGGGCGGCTATGGCTACACCTTC | CASTPADRGGYGYTF
TRBJ1-1 | NA | TRBV27 | 15 | NA | TGTGCCAGCAGTTTATCGAGAGGGGGAGGCACTGAAGCTTTCTTT | CASSLSRGGGTEAFF
TRBJ1-1 | NA | TRBV7-3 | 13 | NA | TGTGCCAGCAGCTCCCGATCCGGGGCCGAAGCTTTCTTT | CASSSRSGAEAFF
TRBJ2-3 | TRBD2 | TRBV20-1 | 15 | NA | TGCAGTGCTAGCTGGTCTAGCGGGGGCACAGATACGCAGTATTTT | CSASWSSGGTDTQYF
TRBJ2-7 | NA | TRBV10-3 | 15 | few | TGTGCCATCAGTGACTCGAACGGCCTCTCCTACGAGCAGTACTTC | CAISDSNGLSYEQYF
TRBJ2-1 | TRBD1 | TRBV7-3 | 18 | NA | TGTGCCAGCAGCTTAACTGTGGGGTCGGGGACAGGATACAATGAGCAGTTCTTC | CASSLTVGSGTGYNEQFF
TRBJ2-5 | NA | TRBV12-3/TRBV12-4 | 15 | NA | TGTGCCAGCAGTTTAGTTTACCAAAATAAAGAGACCCAGTACTTC | CASSLVYQNKETQYF
TRBJ2-5 | NA | TRBV6-2/TRBV6-3 | 15 | NA | TGTGCCAGCAGTTCCTTGCGACGACAGGAAGAGACCCAGTACTTC | CASSSLRRQEETQYF
TRBJ2-7 | NA | TRBV7-9 | 12 | medium-sized | TGTGCCAGCAGCCCTGTCCCCGGGGAGCAGTACTTC | CASSPVPGEQYF